The present T cell receptor (beta chain) was sequenced within a study of liver allograft versus peripheral blood T cells. Turning to the study itself: Recipients' peripheral blood T cell receptor repertoires were compared with those in transplanted livers. Findings and caveats of the study: Reportedly, the T cell receptor repertoires present inside liver allografts differed from those in peripheral blood.

This clonotype is medium-sized (0.01 to 0.1%). Its antigen is unknown. CDR1 is MNHNY and CDR2 is SVGAGI in the germline V gene (reference sequence). V lost 2 bases, J lost 4 bases, and 6 bases lay in between. There are 13 residues in the CDR3. From the reads, TCRdb called clonotypes with MiXCR, one entry per CDR3 protein. The table shows fewer than 10,000 distinct CDR3 sequences, with around a sixth occurring only once. This clonotype was sampled from a human patient who had a liver transplant. The T cells may come from the graft donor. The chain links TRBV6-6 to TRBJ2-1; no clear D gene. DNA for the CDR3: TGTGCCAGCAGTTACACTCGTTACAATGAGCAGTTCTTC. It yields the protein CASSYTRYNEQFF.